Each of the 14 T cell receptor beta chains below was sequenced from the same sample in a study of T cells in Graves' hyperthyroidism and ophthalmopathy (dated by TCRdb to the late 2010s). The library was generated by multiplex PCR. Instrument on record: Illumina HiSeq 2000. Amplification of TCR beta CDR3 regions was carried out from RNA transcripts. For the first round of RT-PCR on the TCR CDR3, the HTBI primer set was used together with the Qiagen OneStep RT-PCR kit. Through fastp at Q25 and MiXCR, TCRdb rebuilt clones from the public reads, retaining in-frame beta chains. Records with the same CDR3 protein are collapsed into one entry carrying the most frequent genes and DNA. For this sample there are roughly 600,000 distinct CDR3 sequences; 14% appear just once. Of the sample, around 12% is held by the ten largest clones. The sample taken for sequencing was blood. These receptors were taken from a woman aged 50 to 60 with Graves' ophthalmopathy.

The chain recombines TRBV25-1 with TRBJ2-7; TRBD2 matches at 7 bases. Unmatched junction bases numbered 11, after V lost 1 base and J lost 5 bases. The CDR3 has 16 amino acids. The germline V gene encodes CDR1 MGHDK and CDR2 SYGVNS. The CDR3 region has the DNA TGTGCCAGCAGTGAATGGGGGAGGGCCAGCATAAACGAGCAGTACTTC. Protein sequence: CASSEWGRASINEQYF.

A few counts support this clonotype. The CDR3 DNA sequence: TGTGCCAGCAGCTTAGGTCTGGGGGGTGGTGAGCAGTTCTTC. Amino acid sequence: CASSLGLGGGEQFF. The chain is built from TRBV7-9 and TRBJ2-1; a possible D gene is TRBD2 (6 bases). V was cut by 1 base and J by 9 bases, with 13 bases left in between. The germline V gene has CDR1 SEHNR and CDR2 FQNEAQ (reference sequence). The CDR3 is 14 amino acids.

In its sample, this clonotype was seen many times. The chain recombines TRBV28 with TRBJ1-5; 9 bases are shared with TRBD1. Germline lookup yields CDR1 MDHEN and CDR2 SYDVKM. The CDR3 spans 15 residues. J lost 3 bases, V lost 6 bases, and 6 bases had no gene match. The chain's CDR3 is CASRPGQGYNQPQHF. The CDR3 coding sequence is TGTGCCAGCAGGCCGGGACAGGGATACAATCAGCCCCAGCATTTT.

To note about this clonotype: This may stem from a read error, because a much larger clone lies one nucleotide away. This chain connects TRBV28 to TRBJ2-1, with D unclear. CDR3 size: 14 residues. Germline CDR1 and CDR2: MDHEN and SYDVKM. The CDR3 loop reads CASTSANSYNEQLF. The CDR3 bases are TGTGCCAGCACGAGCGCCAACTCCTACAATGAGCAGCTCTTC.

Ten or more counts support this clonotype. The chain couples TRBV4-1 to TRBJ2-1; TRBD2 matches 7 bases. Germline V gives CDR1 MGHRA, CDR2 YSYEKL. After removal of 3 bases from V and 2 bases from J, the junction contained 1 base not matched to a gene. The CDR3 runs 14 residues. In DNA form, the CDR3 reads TGCGCCAGCAGCCAGAGCGGGACCTACAATGAGCAGTTCTTC. It yields the protein CASSQSGTYNEQFF.

This clonotype came up a few times. The CDR3 region is CATSDLRGFGTDTQYF. The CDR3 DNA reads TGTGCCACCAGTGATTTGCGGGGGTTTGGCACAGATACGCAGTATTTT. The chain is built from TRBV24-1 and TRBJ2-3; D perhaps matches TRBD2 (6 bases). In germline, CDR1 is KGHDR, CDR2 SFDVKD. Trimming cost V 0 bases and J 1 base, with 10 bases left between them. This CDR3 spans 16 amino acids.

This clonotype has only a few counts. CDR3: CASSFPGTDDMNTEAFF. The CDR3 nucleotides are TGTGCCAGCAGCTTCCCCGGGACAGATGACATGAACACTGAAGCTTTCTTT. V gene TRBV7-9 combines with J gene TRBJ1-1; TRBD1 matches at 7 bases. Germline assignment: CDR1 SEHNR and CDR2 FQNEAQ (reference sequence). The CDR3 sequence is 17 residues long. The V and J ends lost 3 bases and 0 bases, in that order; junction bases with no gene match: 10.

As concerns this clonotype: With a much larger clone just one base away, this may be a read error. The chain links TRBV7-9 to TRBJ2-5; weak D call: TRBD2 (5 bases). The germline V gene has CDR1 SEHNR and CDR2 FQNEAQ (reference sequence). The CDR3 is 15 residues long. CDR3 residues: CASSLAVEDQETQYF. Written as DNA, the CDR3 is TGTGCCAGCAGCTTAGCTGTGGAGGACCAGGAGACCCAGTACTTC.

This rearrangement joins TRBV4-3 to TRBJ2-2; 7 nucleotides line up with TRBD2. The CDR3 is 14 amino acids. Germline assignment: CDR1 LGHNA and CDR2 YSLEER. The V and J ends lost 4 bases and 6 bases, in that order; junction bases with no gene match: 5. The CDR3 region is CASSLETSAGELFF. CDR3 coding DNA: TGCGCCAGCAGCCTAGAAACTAGCGCCGGGGAGCTGTTTTTT.

This clonotype was found a few times. The rearrangement joins TRBV9 to TRBJ2-2; D remains ambiguous. Germline assignment: CDR1 SGDLS and CDR2 YYNGEE. The CDR3 has 12 residues. Trimming removed 1 base at V and 6 bases at J, with 4 bases between. The CDR3 spells CASSVSPGELFF. The CDR3 DNA reads as TGTGCCAGCAGCGTATCCCCCGGGGAGCTGTTTTTT.

The chain carries TRBV7-2 and TRBJ1-5; D perhaps matches TRBD1 (5 bases). Germline CDR1 and CDR2: SGHTA and FQGNSA. The CDR3 covers 15 residues. V lost 0 bases, J lost 7 bases, and 13 bases lay in between. The CDR3 loop is CASSLARGYRQPQHF. CDR3 in DNA: TGTGCCAGCAGCTTAGCGAGGGGTTATCGGCAGCCCCAGCATTTT.

In its sample, this clonotype was seen many times. The rearrangement links TRBV2 to TRBJ1-5, with D possibly TRBD1 on 6 matching bases. Germline loops: CDR1 SNHLY, CDR2 FYNNEI. CDR3 length equals 14 residues. Trimming took 4 bases from V and 4 from J, leaving 11 bases between them. This chain's CDR3 is CASSVRGRNQPQHF. The CDR3 DNA reads as TGTGCCAGCAGTGTCAGGGGTAGGAATCAGCCCCAGCATTTT.

The chain recombines TRBV7-2 with TRBJ2-2; no firm D call. The V end was cut by 0 bases, the J end by 7 bases, with 12 bases between. Germline assignment: CDR1 SGHTA and CDR2 FQGNSA. The length of the CDR3 is 15 residues. DNA of the CDR3: TGTGCCAGCAGCTTAGCCCCCGCCCGGATCGGGGAGCTGTTTTTT. As protein: CASSLAPARIGELFF.

This rearrangement joins TRBV27 to TRBJ2-1, with a tentative D call TRBD2 (7 bases). The germline CDR1 and CDR2 sequences are MNHEY and SMNVEV (reference sequence). V was shortened by 4 bases and J by 3 bases, with 13 bases between the two germline ends. The CDR3 spans 15 residues. The CDR3, as DNA: TGTGCCAGCAGTTCCCGGGGGGCTAGCTACAATGAGCAGTTCTTC. Protein sequence: CASSSRGASYNEQFF.